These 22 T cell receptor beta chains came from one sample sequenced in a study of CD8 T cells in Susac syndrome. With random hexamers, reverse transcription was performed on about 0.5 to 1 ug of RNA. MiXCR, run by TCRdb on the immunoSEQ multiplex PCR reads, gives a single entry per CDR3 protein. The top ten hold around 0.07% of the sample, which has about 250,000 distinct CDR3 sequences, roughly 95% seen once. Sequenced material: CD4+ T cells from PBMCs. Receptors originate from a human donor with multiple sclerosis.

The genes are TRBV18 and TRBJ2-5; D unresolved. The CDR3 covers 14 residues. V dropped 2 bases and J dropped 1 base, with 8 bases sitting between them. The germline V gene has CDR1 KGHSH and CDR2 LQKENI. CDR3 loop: CASSPMYSQETQYF. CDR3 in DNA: TGTGCCAGCTCACCAATGTACAGCCAAGAGACCCAGTACTTC.

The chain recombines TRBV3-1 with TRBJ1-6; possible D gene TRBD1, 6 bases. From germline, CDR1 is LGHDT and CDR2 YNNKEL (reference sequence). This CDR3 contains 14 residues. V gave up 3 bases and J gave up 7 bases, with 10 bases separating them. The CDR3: CASSQQGFNSPLHF. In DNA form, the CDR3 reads TGTGCCAGCAGCCAGCAGGGGTTCAATTCACCCCTCCACTTT. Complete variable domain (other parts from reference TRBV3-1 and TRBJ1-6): DTAVSQTPKYLVTQMGNDKSIKCEQNLGHDTMYWYKQDSKKFLKIMFSYNNKELIINETVPNRFSPKSPDKAHLNLHINSLELGDSAVYFCASSQQGFNSPLHFGNGTRLTVT.

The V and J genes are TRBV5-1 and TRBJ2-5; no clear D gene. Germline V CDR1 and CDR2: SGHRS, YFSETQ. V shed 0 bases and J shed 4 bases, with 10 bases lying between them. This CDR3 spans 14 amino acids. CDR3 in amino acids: CASSLEALLETQYF. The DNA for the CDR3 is TGCGCCAGCAGCTTGGAGGCACTCCTAGAGACCCAGTACTTC.

Here the CDR3 DNA reads TGCAGTGCTAATCTAGCGGGAGTTCGAGTGGGCAATGAGCAGTTCTTC. Its protein is CSANLAGVRVGNEQFF. This chain uses TRBV20-1 with TRBJ2-1, with TRBD2 matching over 10 bases. The V gene end was trimmed by 4 bases and the J gene end by 6 bases; junction bases not matched to a gene: 12. Germline V lookup: CDR1 DFQATT, CDR2 SNEGSKA (reference sequence). The length of the CDR3 is 16 residues.

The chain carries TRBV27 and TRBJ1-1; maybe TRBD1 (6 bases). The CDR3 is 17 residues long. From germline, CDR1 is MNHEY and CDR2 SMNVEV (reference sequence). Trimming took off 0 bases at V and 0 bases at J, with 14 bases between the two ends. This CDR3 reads CASSLSRDIPLNTEAFF. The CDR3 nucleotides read TGTGCCAGCAGTTTATCCAGGGACATACCATTGAACACTGAAGCTTTCTTT.

In nucleotides, the CDR3 is TGTGCCAGCAGCTTAGATCCGGCTAGCGGGAGGGCCTTAGAGCAGTACGTC. Translated: CASSLDPASGRALEQYV. The chain links TRBV7-2 to TRBJ2-7, with TRBD2 matching 12 bases. This CDR3 contains 17 residues. The V gene's germline CDR1 is SGHTA and CDR2 FQGNSA. Trimming cost V 1 base and J 7 bases; bases outside gene matches: 11.

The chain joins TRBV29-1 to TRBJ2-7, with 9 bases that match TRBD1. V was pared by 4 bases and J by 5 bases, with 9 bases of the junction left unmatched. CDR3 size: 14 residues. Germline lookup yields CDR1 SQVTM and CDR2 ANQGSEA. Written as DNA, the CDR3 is TGCAGCGTTGCCCCCGGGACAGGGTCCCACGAGCAGTACTTC. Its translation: CSVAPGTGSHEQYF.

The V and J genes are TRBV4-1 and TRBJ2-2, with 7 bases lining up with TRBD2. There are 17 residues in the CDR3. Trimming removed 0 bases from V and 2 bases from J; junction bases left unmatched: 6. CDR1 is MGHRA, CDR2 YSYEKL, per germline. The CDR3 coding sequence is TGCGCCAGCAGCCAAGATATCCAGCGGGGTAACACCGGGGAGCTGTTTTTT. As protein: CASSQDIQRGNTGELFF.

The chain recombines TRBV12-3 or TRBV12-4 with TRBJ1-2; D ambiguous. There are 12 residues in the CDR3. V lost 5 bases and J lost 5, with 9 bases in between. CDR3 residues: CASSPDVYGYTF. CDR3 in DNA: TGTGCCAGCAGTCCCGACGTTTATGGCTACACCTTC.

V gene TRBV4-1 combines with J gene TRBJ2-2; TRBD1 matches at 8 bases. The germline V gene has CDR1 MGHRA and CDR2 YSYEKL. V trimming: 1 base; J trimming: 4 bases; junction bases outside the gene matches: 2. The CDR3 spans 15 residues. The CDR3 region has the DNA TGCGCCAGCAGCCAAGGTACAGGGGGCACCGGGGAGCTGTTTTTT. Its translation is CASSQGTGGTGELFF.

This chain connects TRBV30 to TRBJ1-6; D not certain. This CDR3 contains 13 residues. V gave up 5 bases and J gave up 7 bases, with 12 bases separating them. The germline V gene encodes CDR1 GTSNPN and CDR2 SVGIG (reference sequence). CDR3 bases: TGTGCCTGGTCCCCGTCGGGGAATTCACCCCTCCACTTT. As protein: CAWSPSGNSPLHF.

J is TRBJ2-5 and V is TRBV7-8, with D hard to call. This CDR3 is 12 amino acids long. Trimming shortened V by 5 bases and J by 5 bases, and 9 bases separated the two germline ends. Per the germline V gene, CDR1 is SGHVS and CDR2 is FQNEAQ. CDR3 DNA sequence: TGTGCCAGCAGCACATCGTGGGAGACCCAGTACTTC. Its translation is CASSTSWETQYF.

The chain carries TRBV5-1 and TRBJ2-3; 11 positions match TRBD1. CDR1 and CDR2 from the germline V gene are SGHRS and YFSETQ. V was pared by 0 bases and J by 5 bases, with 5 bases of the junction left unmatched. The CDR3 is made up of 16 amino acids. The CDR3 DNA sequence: TGCGCCAGCAGCTTGGCCTTGGGGACAGGGGGAGATACGCAGTATTTT. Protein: CASSLALGTGGDTQYF.

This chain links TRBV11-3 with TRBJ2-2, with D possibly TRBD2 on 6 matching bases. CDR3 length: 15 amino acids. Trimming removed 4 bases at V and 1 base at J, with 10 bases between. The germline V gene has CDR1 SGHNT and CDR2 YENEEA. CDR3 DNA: TGTGCCAGCAGCTCTAGGCGGGGGAACACCGGGGAGCTGTTTTTT. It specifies CASSSRRGNTGELFF.

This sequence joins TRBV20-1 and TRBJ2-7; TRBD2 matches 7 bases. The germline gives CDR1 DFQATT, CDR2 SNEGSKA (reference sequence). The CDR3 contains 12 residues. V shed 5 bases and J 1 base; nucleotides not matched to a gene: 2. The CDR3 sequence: CSAGEGSYEQYF. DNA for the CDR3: TGCAGTGCTGGGGAGGGGTCCTACGAGCAGTACTTC.

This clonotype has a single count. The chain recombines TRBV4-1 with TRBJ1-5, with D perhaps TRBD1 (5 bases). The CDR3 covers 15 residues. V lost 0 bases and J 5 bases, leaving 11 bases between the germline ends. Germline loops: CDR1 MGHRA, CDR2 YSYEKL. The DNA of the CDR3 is TGCGCCAGCAGCCAAGATGGGACCTCGGATCAGCCCCAGCATTTT. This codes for CASSQDGTSDQPQHF.

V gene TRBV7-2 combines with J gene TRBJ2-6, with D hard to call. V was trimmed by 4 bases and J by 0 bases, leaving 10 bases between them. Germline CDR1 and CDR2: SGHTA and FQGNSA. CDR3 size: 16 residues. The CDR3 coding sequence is TGTGCCAGCAGCTACGGACGCCGCTCTGGGGCCAACGTCCTGACTTTC. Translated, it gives CASSYGRRSGANVLTF.

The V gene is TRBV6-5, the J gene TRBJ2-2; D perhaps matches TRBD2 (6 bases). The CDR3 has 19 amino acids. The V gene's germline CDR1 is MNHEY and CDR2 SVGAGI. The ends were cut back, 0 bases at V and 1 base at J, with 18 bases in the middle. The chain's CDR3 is CASSYSRVGSGQNTGELFF. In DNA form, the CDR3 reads TGTGCCAGCAGTTACTCGAGAGTGGGTAGCGGCCAGAACACCGGGGAGCTGTTTTTT.

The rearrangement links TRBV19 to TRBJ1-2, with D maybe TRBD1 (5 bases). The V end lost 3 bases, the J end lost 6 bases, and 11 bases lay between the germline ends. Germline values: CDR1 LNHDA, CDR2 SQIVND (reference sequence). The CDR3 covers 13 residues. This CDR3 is CASSIGQGHGYTF. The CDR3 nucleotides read TGTGCCAGTAGTATCGGCCAGGGTCATGGCTACACCTTC. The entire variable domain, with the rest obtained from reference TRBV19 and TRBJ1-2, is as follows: DGGITQSPKYLFRKEGQNVTLSCEQNLNHDAMYWYRQDPGQGLRLIYYSQIVNDFQKGDIAEGYSVSREKKESFPLTVTSAQKNPTAFYLCASSIGQGHGYTFGSGTRLTVV.

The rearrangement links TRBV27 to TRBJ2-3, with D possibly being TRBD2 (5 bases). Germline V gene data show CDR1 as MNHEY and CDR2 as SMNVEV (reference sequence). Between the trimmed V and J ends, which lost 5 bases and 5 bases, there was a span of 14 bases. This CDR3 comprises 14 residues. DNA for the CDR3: TGTGCCAGCAGTCTCCGAGCGGAGGTAGATACGCAGTATTTT. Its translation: CASSLRAEVDTQYF.

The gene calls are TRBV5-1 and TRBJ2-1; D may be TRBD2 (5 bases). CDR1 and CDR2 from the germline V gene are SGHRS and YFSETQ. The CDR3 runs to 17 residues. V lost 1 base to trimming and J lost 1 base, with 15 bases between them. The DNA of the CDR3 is TGCGCCAGCAGCTTGTGGGCTAGCCTAGTTTCCTACAATGAGCAGTTCTTC. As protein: CASSLWASLVSYNEQFF.

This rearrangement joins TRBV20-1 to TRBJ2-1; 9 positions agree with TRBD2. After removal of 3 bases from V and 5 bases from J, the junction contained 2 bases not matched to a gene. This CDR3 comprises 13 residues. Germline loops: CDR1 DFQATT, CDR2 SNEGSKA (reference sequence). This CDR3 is CSASGLANNEQFF. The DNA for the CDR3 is TGCAGTGCTAGCGGACTAGCGAACAATGAGCAGTTCTTC.